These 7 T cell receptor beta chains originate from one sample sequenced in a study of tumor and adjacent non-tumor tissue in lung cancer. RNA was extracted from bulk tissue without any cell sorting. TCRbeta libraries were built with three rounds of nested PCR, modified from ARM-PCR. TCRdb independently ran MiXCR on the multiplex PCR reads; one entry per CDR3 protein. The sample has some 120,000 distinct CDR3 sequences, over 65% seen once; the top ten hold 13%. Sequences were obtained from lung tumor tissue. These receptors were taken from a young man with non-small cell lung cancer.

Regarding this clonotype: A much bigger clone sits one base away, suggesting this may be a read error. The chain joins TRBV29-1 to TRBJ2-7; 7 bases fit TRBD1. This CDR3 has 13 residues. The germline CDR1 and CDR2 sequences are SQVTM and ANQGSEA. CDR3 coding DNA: TGCAACGTAAGACCCAAACAGGGGTACGAGCAGTACTTC. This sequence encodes CNVRPKQGYEQYF.

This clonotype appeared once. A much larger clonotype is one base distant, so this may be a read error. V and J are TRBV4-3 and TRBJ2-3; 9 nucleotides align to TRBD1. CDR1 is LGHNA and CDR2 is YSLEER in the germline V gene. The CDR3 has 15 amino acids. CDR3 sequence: CASSFSGTGSDKQYF. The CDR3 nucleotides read TGCGCCAGCAGCTTCTCCGGGACAGGGAGCGATAAGCAGTATTTT.

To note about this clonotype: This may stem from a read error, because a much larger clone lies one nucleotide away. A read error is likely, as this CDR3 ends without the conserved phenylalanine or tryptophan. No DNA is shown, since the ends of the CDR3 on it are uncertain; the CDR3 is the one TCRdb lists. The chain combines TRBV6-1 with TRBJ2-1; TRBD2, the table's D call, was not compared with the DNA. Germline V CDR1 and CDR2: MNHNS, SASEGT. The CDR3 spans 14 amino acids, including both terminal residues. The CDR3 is CASREMTSGRREFL.

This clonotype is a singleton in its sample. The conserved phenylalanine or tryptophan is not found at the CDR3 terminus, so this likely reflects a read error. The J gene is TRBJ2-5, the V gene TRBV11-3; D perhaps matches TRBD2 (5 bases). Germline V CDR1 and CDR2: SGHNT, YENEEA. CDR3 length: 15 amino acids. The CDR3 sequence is CAISPELEEQETQYY. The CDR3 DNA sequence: TGTGCCATCAGCCCAGAACTAGAAGAGCAAGAGACCCAGTACTAC.

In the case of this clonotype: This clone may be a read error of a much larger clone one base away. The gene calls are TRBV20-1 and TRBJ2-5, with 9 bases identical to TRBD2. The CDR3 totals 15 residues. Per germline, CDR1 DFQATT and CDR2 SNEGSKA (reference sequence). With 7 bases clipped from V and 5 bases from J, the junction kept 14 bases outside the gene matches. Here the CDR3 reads CSDPKGGGARETQYF. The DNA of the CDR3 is TGCAGTGATCCGAAGGGCGGGGGGGCGAGGGAGACCCAGTACTTC.

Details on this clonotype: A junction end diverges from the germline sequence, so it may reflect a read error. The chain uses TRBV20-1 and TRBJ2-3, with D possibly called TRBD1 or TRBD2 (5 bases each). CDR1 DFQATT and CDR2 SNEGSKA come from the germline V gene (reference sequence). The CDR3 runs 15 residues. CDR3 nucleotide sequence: TGCAGTACTAGAGAGGGACCTTCCCGCACAGATACGCAGTATTTT. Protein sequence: CSTREGPSRTDTQYF.

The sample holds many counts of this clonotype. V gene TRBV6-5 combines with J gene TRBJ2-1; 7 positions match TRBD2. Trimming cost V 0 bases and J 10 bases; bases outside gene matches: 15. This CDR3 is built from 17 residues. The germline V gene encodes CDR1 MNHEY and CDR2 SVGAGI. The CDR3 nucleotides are TGTGCCAGCAGTTACTCTGGAGGTGCGGGAGTTTTCCTCGAGCAGTTCTTC. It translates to CASSYSGGAGVFLEQFF.